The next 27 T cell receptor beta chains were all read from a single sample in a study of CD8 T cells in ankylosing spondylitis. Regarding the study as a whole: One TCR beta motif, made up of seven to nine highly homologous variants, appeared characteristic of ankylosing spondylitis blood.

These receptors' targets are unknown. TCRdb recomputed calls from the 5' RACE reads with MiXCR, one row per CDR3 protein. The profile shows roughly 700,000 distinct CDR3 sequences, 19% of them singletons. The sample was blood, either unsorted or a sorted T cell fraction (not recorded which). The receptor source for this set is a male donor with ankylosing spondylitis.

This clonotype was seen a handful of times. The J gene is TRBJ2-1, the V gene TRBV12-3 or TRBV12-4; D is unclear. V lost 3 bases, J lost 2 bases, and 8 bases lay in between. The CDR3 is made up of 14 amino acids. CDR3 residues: CASSFGLTYNEQFF. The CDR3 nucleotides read TGTGCCAGCAGTTTTGGGCTAACCTACAATGAGCAGTTCTTC.

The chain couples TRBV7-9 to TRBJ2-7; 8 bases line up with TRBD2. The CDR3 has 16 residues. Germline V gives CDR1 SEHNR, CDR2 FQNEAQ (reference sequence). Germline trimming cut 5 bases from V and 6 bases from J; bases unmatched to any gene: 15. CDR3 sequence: CASSPTGPTGGSEQYF. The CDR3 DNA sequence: TGTGCCAGCAGCCCCACGGGGCCAACGGGGGGGAGCGAGCAGTACTTC.

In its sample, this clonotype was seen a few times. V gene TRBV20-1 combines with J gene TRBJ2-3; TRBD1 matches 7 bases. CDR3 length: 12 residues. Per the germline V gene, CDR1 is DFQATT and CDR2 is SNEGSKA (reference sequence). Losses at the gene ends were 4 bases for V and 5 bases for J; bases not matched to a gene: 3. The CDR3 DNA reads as TGCAGTGCTAAGGGGGCCGGAGATACGCAGTATTTT. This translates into CSAKGAGDTQYF.

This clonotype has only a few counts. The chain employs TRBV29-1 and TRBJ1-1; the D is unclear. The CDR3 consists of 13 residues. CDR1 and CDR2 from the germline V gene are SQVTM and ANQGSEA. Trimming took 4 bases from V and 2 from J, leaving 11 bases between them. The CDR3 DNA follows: TGCAGCGTTGTTTTGCTGGCCAACACTGAAGCTTTCTTT. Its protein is CSVVLLANTEAFF.

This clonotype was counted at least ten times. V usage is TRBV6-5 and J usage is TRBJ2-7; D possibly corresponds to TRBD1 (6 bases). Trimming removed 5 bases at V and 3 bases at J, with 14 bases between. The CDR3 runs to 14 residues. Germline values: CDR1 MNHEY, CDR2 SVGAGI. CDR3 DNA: TGTGCCAGCAGTAACCAGGGGCCTTTCTACGAGCAGTACTTC. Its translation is CASSNQGPFYEQYF.

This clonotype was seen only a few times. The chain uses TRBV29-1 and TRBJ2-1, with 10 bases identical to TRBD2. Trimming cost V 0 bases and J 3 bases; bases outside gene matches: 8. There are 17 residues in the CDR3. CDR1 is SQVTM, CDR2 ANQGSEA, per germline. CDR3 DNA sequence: TGCAGCGTTGAAGATCTGGCTAGCGGGAGCGGCTACAATGAGCAGTTCTTC. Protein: CSVEDLASGSGYNEQFF.

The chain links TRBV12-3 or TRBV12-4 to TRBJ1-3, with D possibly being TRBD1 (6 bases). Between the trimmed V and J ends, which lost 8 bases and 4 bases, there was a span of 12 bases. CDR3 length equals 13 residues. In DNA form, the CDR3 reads TGTGCCAGCGATTCGGACAGCGGAAACACCATATATTTT. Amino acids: CASDSDSGNTIYF.

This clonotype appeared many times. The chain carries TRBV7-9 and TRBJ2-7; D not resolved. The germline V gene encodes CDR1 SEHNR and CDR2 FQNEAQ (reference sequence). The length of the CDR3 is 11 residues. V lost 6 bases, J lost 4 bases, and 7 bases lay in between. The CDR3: CASSPQYEQYF. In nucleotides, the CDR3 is TGTGCCAGCAGTCCGCAGTACGAGCAGTACTTC. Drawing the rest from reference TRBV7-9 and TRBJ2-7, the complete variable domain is DTGVSQNPRHKITKRGQNVTFRCDPISEHNRLYWYRQTLGQGPEFLTYFQNEAQLEKSRLLSDRFSAERPKGSFSTLEIQRTEQGDSAMYLCASSPQYEQYFGPGTRLTVT.

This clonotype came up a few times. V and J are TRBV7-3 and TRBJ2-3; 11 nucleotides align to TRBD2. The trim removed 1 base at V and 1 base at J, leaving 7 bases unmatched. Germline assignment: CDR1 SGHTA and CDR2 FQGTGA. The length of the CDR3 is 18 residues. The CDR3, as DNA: TGTGCCAGCAGCTTAATGAGTAGCGGGAGGGCTGGCACAGATACGCAGTATTTT. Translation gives CASSLMSSGRAGTDTQYF.

The CDR3 sequence is CASSLDLGNYGYTF. CDR3 DNA sequence: TGTGCCAGCAGCTTAGATTTAGGGAACTATGGCTACACCTTC. The chain employs TRBV11-2 and TRBJ1-2; D call uncertain. V gave up 0 bases and J gave up 2 bases, with 7 bases separating them. This CDR3 has 14 residues. Germline CDR1 reads SGHAT; CDR2 reads FQNNGV.

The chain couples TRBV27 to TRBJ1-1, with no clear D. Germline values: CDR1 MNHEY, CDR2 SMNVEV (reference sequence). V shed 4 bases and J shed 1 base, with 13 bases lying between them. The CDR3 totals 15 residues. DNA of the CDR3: TGTGCCAGCAGTTCTGAACCATTCGGGAACACTGAAGCTTTCTTT. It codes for CASSSEPFGNTEAFF.

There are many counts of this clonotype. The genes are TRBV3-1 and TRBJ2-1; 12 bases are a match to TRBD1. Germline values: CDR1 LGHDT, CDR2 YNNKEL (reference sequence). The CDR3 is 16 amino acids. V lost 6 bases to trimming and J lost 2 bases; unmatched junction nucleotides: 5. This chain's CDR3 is CASSPRDRGPYNEQFF. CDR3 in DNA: TGTGCCAGCAGTCCGAGGGACAGGGGGCCCTACAATGAGCAGTTCTTC.

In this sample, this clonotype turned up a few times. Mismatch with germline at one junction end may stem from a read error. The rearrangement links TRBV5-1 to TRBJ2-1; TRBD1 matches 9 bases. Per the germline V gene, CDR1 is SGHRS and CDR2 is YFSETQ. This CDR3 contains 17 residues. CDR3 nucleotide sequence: TGCGCCAGCAGCTTGGTCGTTAAGGACAGGGGATTCAATGAGCAGTTTTTC. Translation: CASSLVVKDRGFNEQFF.

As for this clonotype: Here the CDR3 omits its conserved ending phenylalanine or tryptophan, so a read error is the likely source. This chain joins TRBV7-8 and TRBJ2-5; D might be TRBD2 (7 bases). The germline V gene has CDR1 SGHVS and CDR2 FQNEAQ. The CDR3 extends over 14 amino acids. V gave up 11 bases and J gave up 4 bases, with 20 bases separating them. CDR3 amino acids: CAGGGAGAGETQYS. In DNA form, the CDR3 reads TGTGCCGGAGGGGGGGCGGGAGCGGGAGAGACCCAGTACTCC.

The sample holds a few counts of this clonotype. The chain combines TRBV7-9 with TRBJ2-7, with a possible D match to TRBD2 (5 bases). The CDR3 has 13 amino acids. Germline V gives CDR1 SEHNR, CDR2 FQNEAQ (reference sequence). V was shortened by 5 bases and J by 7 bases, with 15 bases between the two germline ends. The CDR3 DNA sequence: TGTGCCAGCAGCCCCGGGGTTTTTGGGGAGCAGTACTTC. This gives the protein CASSPGVFGEQYF.

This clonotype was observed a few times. CDR3 sequence reads: CASSQWGYGQYF. The DNA of the CDR3 is TGCGCCAGCAGCCAGTGGGGCTATGGGCAGTATTTT. This sequence joins TRBV4-1 and TRBJ2-3, with D perhaps matching TRBD1 (5 bases). CDR3 length: 12 residues. The V and J ends lost 3 bases and 11 bases respectively, with 12 bases between them. The germline V gene encodes CDR1 MGHRA and CDR2 YSYEKL.

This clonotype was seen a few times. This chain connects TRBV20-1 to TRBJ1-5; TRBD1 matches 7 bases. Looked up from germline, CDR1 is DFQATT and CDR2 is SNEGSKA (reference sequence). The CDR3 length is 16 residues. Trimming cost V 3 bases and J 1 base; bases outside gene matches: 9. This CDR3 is CSARGYRGESNQPQHF. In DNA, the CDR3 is TGCAGTGCTAGGGGGTACAGGGGTGAGAGCAATCAGCCCCAGCATTTT.

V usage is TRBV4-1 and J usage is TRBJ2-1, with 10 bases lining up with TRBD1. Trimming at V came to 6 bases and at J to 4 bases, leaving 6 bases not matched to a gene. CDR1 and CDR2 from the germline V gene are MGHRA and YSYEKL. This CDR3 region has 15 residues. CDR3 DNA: TGCGCCAGCAGGGTGACAGGGGGCCGGTACAATGAGCAGTTCTTC. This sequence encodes CASRVTGGRYNEQFF.

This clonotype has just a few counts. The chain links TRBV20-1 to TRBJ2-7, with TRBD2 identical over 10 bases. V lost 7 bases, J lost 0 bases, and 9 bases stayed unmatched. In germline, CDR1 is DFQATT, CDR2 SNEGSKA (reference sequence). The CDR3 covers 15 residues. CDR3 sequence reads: CSGSSGGSSSYEQYF. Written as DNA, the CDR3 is TGCAGTGGCAGTAGCGGGGGGTCGAGCTCCTACGAGCAGTACTTC.

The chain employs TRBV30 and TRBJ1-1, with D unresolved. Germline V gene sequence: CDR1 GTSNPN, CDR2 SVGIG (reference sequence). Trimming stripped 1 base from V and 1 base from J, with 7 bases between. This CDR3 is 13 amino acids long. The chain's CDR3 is CAWSAPENTEAFF. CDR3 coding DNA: TGTGCCTGGAGTGCCCCAGAGAACACTGAAGCTTTCTTT. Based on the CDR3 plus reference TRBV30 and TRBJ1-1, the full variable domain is SQTIHQWPATLVQPVGSPLSLECTVEGTSNPNLYWYRQAAGRGLQLLFYSVGIGQISSEVPQNLSASRPQDRQFILSSKKLLLSDSGFYLCAWSAPENTEAFFGQGTRLTVV.

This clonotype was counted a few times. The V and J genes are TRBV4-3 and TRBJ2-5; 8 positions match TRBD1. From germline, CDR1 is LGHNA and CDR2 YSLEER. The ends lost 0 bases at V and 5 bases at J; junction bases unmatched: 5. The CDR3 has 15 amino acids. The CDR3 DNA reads TGCGCCAGCAGCCAAGATGCAGGGGGCGATGAGACCCAGTACTTC. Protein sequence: CASSQDAGGDETQYF.

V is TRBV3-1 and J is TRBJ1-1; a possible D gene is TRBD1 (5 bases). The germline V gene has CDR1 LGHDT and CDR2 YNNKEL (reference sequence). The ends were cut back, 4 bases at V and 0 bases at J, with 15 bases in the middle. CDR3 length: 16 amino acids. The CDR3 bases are TGTGCCAGCAGCCCCACGCAGGGAAGCATGAACACTGAAGCTTTCTTT. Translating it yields CASSPTQGSMNTEAFF. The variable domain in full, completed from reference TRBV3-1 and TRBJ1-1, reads DTAVSQTPKYLVTQMGNDKSIKCEQNLGHDTMYWYKQDSKKFLKIMFSYNNKELIINETVPNRFSPKSPDKAHLNLHINSLELGDSAVYFCASSPTQGSMNTEAFFGQGTRLTVV.

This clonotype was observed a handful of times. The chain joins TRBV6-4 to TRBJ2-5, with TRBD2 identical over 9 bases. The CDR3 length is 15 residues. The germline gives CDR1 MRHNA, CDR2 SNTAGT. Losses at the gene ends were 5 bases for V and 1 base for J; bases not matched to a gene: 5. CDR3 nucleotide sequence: TGTGCCAGCAGTAGACTAGCGGAGCCCCAAGAGACCCAGTACTTC. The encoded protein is CASSRLAEPQETQYF.

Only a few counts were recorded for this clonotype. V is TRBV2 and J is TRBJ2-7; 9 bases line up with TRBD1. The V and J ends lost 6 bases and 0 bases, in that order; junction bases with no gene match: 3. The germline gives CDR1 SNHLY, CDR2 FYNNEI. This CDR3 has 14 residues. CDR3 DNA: TGTGCCAGCAGGGACAGGGGAAGCTCCTACGAGCAGTACTTC. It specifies CASRDRGSSYEQYF.

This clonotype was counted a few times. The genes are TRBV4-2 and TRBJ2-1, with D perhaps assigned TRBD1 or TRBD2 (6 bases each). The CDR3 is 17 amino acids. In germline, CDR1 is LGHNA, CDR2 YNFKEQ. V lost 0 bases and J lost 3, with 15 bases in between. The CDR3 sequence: CASSQDSGARIYNEQFF. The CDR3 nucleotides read TGTGCCAGCAGCCAAGATTCGGGGGCCCGAATCTACAATGAGCAGTTCTTC.

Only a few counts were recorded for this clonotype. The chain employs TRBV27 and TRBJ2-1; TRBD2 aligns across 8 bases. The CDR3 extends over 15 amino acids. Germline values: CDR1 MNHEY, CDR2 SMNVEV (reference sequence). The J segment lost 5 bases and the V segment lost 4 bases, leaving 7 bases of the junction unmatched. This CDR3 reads CASSSFSGKDNEQFF. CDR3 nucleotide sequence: TGTGCCAGCAGTTCTTTTAGCGGGAAGGACAATGAGCAGTTCTTC.

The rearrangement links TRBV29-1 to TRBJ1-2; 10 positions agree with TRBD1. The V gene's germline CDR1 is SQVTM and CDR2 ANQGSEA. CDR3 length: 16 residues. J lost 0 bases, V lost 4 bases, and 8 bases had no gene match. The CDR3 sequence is CSVGGSGTGANYGYTF. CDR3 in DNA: TGCAGCGTTGGAGGCTCCGGGACAGGGGCTAACTATGGCTACACCTTC.